The sequence of this T cell receptor beta chain was determined in a study of naive and memory T cell subsets. Comments on this clonotype: Its target is unknown.

Alpha and beta libraries were amplified separately from the second PCR onward. CD8 T cells were positively selected from what remained after CD4 positive selection. Cells stained for CD3, CD4, CD8, CD45RA, CD27 and viability were sorted into four CD45RA/CD27 subsets. The V gene end was trimmed by 10 bases and the J gene end by 5 bases; junction bases not matched to a gene: 6. The germline CDR1 and CDR2 sequences are SNHLY and FYNNEI. CDR3 length: 14 residues. The beta constant-region primer was an equimolar mix of two oligonucleotides covering TRBC1 and TRBC2. The ligated cDNA underwent four PCR rounds using SP2 and nested alpha and beta constant-region primers. Each CDR3 protein is one row after TCRdb ran MiXCR on the UMI-ligation and nested PCR reads. The sample records more than 95,000 distinct CDR3 sequences, roughly 14% being singletons. Findings and caveats of the study: A few larger clonotypes appeared in naive repertoires, especially CD8, possibly memory cells re-expressing CD45RA. From naive to CM, EM and EMRA, diversity decreased and Gini increased.

The sequencing input was naive CD8+ T cells from blood. V gene TRBV2 combines with J gene TRBJ2-1; the match to TRBD2 covers 12 bases. The receptor's source is a human donor in good health. The CDR3 reads CATYRTSGDNEQFF. CDR3 DNA: TGTGCCACGTACAGGACTAGCGGGGACAATGAGCAGTTCTTC.